Listed below are T cell receptor beta chains from one sample, sequenced in a study of patients and donors after allogeneic stem cell transplantation. Each CDR3 protein is one row after TCRdb ran MiXCR on the RT-PCR reads. Counted here are approximately 88,000 distinct CDR3 sequences, just under 5% occurring once; the ten biggest clones make up 2.6%. Sequencing was performed on blood, either unsorted or a sorted T cell fraction (not recorded which). The receptors stem from a human donor who was either an allogeneic HSCT recipient or a stem cell or donor lymphocyte infusion donor (not recorded which). It is not recorded whose cells these are; they may come from a transplant donor. Each CDR3 is given with its conserved first and last residue. D genes are given only for firm matches. Size values are once, few and many counts, or a class for expanded clones, and some rows have none.

d_gene | abundance | j_gene | v_gene | CDR3nt | CDR3aa
- | few | TRBJ2-3 | TRBV11-3 | TGTGCCAGCAGCTTAGGAAGAACAGATACGCAGTATTTT | CASSLGRTDTQYF
- | many | TRBJ2-3 | TRBV5-1 | TGCGCCAGCAGCACCTTAGCGTCCCGTGATACGCAGTATTTT | CASSTLASRDTQYF
TRBD2 | - | TRBJ2-7 | TRBV11-2 | TGTGCCAGCAGCCCTATAGCTAGGAGCGGGAGGGCTTCCTACGAGCAGTACTTC | CASSPIARSGRASYEQYF
- | many | TRBJ2-5 | TRBV24-1 | TGTGCCACCAGTGCCCCCGATTTCCGGGGTCGGGAGACCCAGTACTTC | CATSAPDFRGRETQYF
- | few | TRBJ2-7 | TRBV9 | TGTGCCAGCAGCGTGGTAGCAGGGGCGGTCGAGCAGTACTTC | CASSVVAGAVEQYF
- | many | TRBJ1-1 | TRBV12-3/TRBV12-4 | TGTGCCAGCAGGAAGGGGGTTGGCACTGAAGCTTTCTTT | CASRKGVGTEAFF
- | - | TRBJ2-7 | TRBV19 | TGTGCCACCTCGGCCCTTTACGAGCAGTACTTC | CATSALYEQYF
- | many | TRBJ1-5 | TRBV5-5 | TGTGCCAGCAGCTTGGGGGTCTCAGCCCTCAATCAGCCCCAGCATTTT | CASSLGVSALNQPQHF
- | many | TRBJ2-3 | TRBV7-3 | TGTGCCAGCAGCTTACAACCTCTCGATACGCAGTATTTT | CASSLQPLDTQYF
- | - | TRBJ1-2 | TRBV2 | TGTGCCAGCAGTGAAGGGGGGGCAGGGTACGGCTACACCTTC | CASSEGGAGYGYTF
TRBD1 | - | TRBJ2-3 | TRBV2 | TGTGCCAGCAGCTCAACCGGGACAGGGATCACAGATACGCAGTATTTT | CASSSTGTGITDTQYF
- | many | TRBJ1-1 | TRBV5-1 | TGCGCCAGCAGCTTGGACCAGAACACTGAAGCTTTCTTT | CASSLDQNTEAFF
TRBD1 | - | TRBJ1-1 | TRBV15 | TGTGCCACCAGCAGGGACAGGGGGAACGTGGGAGCTTTCTTT | CATSRDRGNVGAFF
- | many | TRBJ2-5 | TRBV5-4 | TGTGCCAGCAGCTCCGGACCCCCCGTCCGAGAGACCCAGTACTTC | CASSSGPPVRETQYF
TRBD2 | - | TRBJ2-7 | TRBV27 | TGTGCCAGCAGTCGGCTAGCGGGGGCTTCCTACGAGCAGTACTTC | CASSRLAGASYEQYF
- | few | TRBJ1-3 | TRBV2 | TGTGCCAGCAGAAGAACCCAGGGTACTGGAAACACCATATATTTT | CASRRTQGTGNTIYF
TRBD1 | many | TRBJ1-1 | TRBV5-1 | TGCGCCAGCAGTGAGGGGCAGGGGGTTGGAATCAATGAAGCTTTCTTT | CASSEGQGVGINEAFF
TRBD2 | - | TRBJ2-3 | TRBV19 | TGTGCCAGTAGTACCGGGACTAGCGGGAGCGATACGCAGTATTTT | CASSTGTSGSDTQYF
- | many | TRBJ2-7 | TRBV5-8 | TGTGCCAGCAGCCTACCCTACGAGCAGTACTTC | CASSLPYEQYF
- | few | TRBJ2-6 | TRBV7-3 | TGTGCCAGCAGCTTACCCGGATTGGGGGCCAACGTCCTGACTTTC | CASSLPGLGANVLTF
TRBD1 | many | TRBJ1-5 | TRBV3-1 | TGTGCCAGCAGCCAAGGGACAGGCCACAATCAGCCCCAGCATTTT | CASSQGTGHNQPQHF
- | many | TRBJ2-3 | TRBV13 | TGTGCCAGCAGCTTACAGGGCACAGATACGCAGTATTTT | CASSLQGTDTQYF
TRBD1 | - | TRBJ1-1 | TRBV5-5 | TGTGCCAGCAGCCCAGACAGGGGCCGGAACACTGAAGCTTTCTTT | CASSPDRGRNTEAFF
- | many | TRBJ1-1 | TRBV20-1 | TGCAGTGCGACACGGGGGCAAGCTCGGGACACTGAAGCTTTCTTT | CSATRGQARDTEAFF
TRBD1 | few | TRBJ1-6 | TRBV27 | TGTGCCAGCAGTCCCAGGACAGGGTATAATTCACCCCTCCACTTT | CASSPRTGYNSPLHF
TRBD2 | few | TRBJ2-5 | TRBV20-1 | TGCAGTGCTCAAGCGGGAGGGCTGTCCGAAGAGACCCAGTACTTC | CSAQAGGLSEETQYF
- | many | TRBJ2-2 | TRBV7-8 | TGTGCCAGCAGCTTAGAGGGGTATTCCACCGGGGAGCTGTTTTTT | CASSLEGYSTGELFF
- | few | TRBJ2-7 | TRBV4-2 | TGTGCCAGCAGCCTTACGGGGTCGCCCGTCGAGCAGTACTTC | CASSLTGSPVEQYF
- | many | TRBJ2-1 | TRBV11-2 | TGTGCCAGCAGTCCTCGACTCTCCACTCATGAGCAGTTCTTC | CASSPRLSTHEQFF
- | many | TRBJ2-1 | TRBV6-1 | TGTGCCAGCAGACCACCGGGGTCCCGCTACAATGAGCAGTTCTTC | CASRPPGSRYNEQFF
- | few | TRBJ1-2 | TRBV12-3/TRBV12-4 | TGTGCCAGCAGTTTTCTAGTAGTGGATGGCTACACCTTC | CASSFLVVDGYTF
- | many | TRBJ2-7 | TRBV6-2/TRBV6-3 | TGTGCCAGCAGCACCGGCGGGACTCGCTCCTACGAGCAGTACTTC | CASSTGGTRSYEQYF
- | few | TRBJ1-6 | TRBV20-1 | TGCAGTGCTAGAATAACAGGGAGGGGTTCACCCCTCCACTTT | CSARITGRGSPLHF
- | - | TRBJ2-5 | TRBV2 | TGTGCCAGCAGTGAGATCCCTAGTTGGTCGGAGACCCAGCACTTC | CASSEIPSWSETQHF
- | many | TRBJ2-3 | TRBV7-2 | TGTGCCAGCAGCTTATCTGTGCGAGACACGCAGTATTTT | CASSLSVRDTQYF
- | few | TRBJ1-1 | TRBV20-1 | TGCAGTGCCTCCAGCGGGGTGTACACTGAAGCTTTCTTT | CSASSGVYTEAFF
- | - | TRBJ2-5 | TRBV5-1 | TGCGCCAGCAGTCGCAGGTCGACGGGTTTCGGGGAGACCCAGTACTTC | CASSRRSTGFGETQYF
- | many | TRBJ1-1 | TRBV7-6 | TGTGCCAGCAGCTCCCAAGGAGCGTGGAACACTGAAGCTTTCTTT | CASSSQGAWNTEAFF
TRBD1 | many | TRBJ2-7 | TRBV20-1 | TGCAGTGCTGTTACCCCTGGTGGGGACAGGGGCTACGAGCAGTACTTC | CSAVTPGGDRGYEQYF
- | - | TRBJ2-7 | TRBV6-1 | TGTGCCAGCAGTGAAGGGGGTACAGTCCTCTCCTACGAGCAGTACTTC | CASSEGGTVLSYEQYF